The subject of this entry is one T cell receptor (beta chain). Its antigen is not yet known. Qualities for individual bases were not recorded, and no much larger clone is one base off. From the cysteine up to the phenylalanine, the CDR3 has a length of 16 residues. Only the CDR3 portion is preserved as DNA: 48 bases, with reading frame beginning at the first base. Per the germline V gene, LGHNA is the CDR1 and YSLEER is the CDR2. V gives up 1 base and J gives up 1 base, and the segment between their germline ends measures 12 bases. This sample stems from a study of blood T cell repertoires in COVID-19 (dated by TCRdb to the early 2020s). With regard to the full study: The collaborator samples originated in the United States, Italy and Spain and spanned the acute and convalescent phases of COVID-19. The repertoires were released in a freely available public database intended as a resource for research on the immune response to SARS-CoV-2. The sample metadata nearly always contained a de-identified subject ID, COVID-19 status, age in years and sex. Samples were obtained from the ongoing ImmuneRACE study (first 160 participants) and from about 1,300 subjects provided by 6 global collaborators. Where available, HLA class I and class II types were obtained from metadata supplied by the sample provider rather than from assay-based typing. The prospective study material was composed of cDNA or gDNA derived from T cells, B-cell-depleted T cells, or PBMCs. Subjects who had been exposed to COVID-19, were actively infected with it, or had recovered from it provided the deeply sampled blood TCRbeta repertoires that made up the dataset. Results the study describes overall, beyond this receptor: How much clinical and demographic metadata was included differed by source and by participant, and the metadata was provided uncurated.

The immunoSEQ Assay, a bias-controlled multiplex PCR, was used to amplify TCRbeta CDR3 regions from genomic DNA. In the paper's pipeline: The number of nucleated cells in each sample was estimated by amplification of reference gene primers within the assay. To quantify the absolute abundance of each unique TCRbeta CDR3 rearrangement, sequence reads were collapsed and filtered. Productive Simpson clonality was computed per sample as the square root of Simpson's diversity index over productive rearrangements. TCRdb carries this immuneACCESS record with in-frame sequences only. Its versions omit some clonotypes, under half of them owing to an unresolved V gene in the studies checked, with the rest unexplained. V and J calls and clone size are those listed in that table; D and trimming were worked out from the DNA. The sample table lists roughly 100,000 clones, 80% to 85% of them with a count of one. The ten biggest clones cover over 35% of the sample.

The collaborating institutions used their own protocols to collect whole blood in K2EDTA tubes. Collaborator samples were shipped for TCRbeta analysis as frozen whole blood, isolated PBMCs, or DNA extracted from either sample type. Sequenced material: peripheral blood. The sequence came from a man older than 75 with acute or convalescent COVID-19. The chain uses TRBV4-3 and TRBJ2-3; the D segment cannot be called with confidence. In nucleotide form, the sequence is TGCGCCAGCAGCCAAGGTTTCCTCAGTGGCACAGATACGCAGTATTTT. Translated, it gives CASSQGFLSGTDTQYF.